Following are 18 T cell receptor beta chains from one sample sequenced in a study of control samples from healthy donors and cancer patients (dated by TCRdb to 2018 to 2021). The method was the immunoSEQ multiplex PCR assay. TCRdb provides this immuneACCESS table in a form limited to in-frame rearrangements. Some clones are lacking; in checked studies, under half of them reflect an unresolved V gene, and why the rest are absent is not known. This sample has fewer than 45,000 clones in its table, and 75% to 95% of those were observed once. The biggest ten clones account for around 23% of the sample. Sequencing was carried out using PBMCs. The receptors stem from a woman in her thirties or forties with head and neck cancer.

This chain links TRBV27 with TRBJ1-2; D is uncertain. V was pared by 3 bases and J by 7 bases, with 9 bases between. This CDR3 region has 12 residues. Germline CDR1 reads MNHEY; CDR2 reads SMNVEV (reference sequence). Here the CDR3 reads CASSFVGGGYTF. The DNA of the CDR3 is TGTGCCAGCAGTTTTGTGGGCGGTGGCTACACCTTC.

This clone was seen only once. The gene calls are TRBV5-1 and TRBJ1-1; D gene uncertain. Trimming shortened V by 4 bases and J by 1 base, and 14 bases separated the two germline ends. CDR3 length equals 15 residues. Germline lookup yields CDR1 SGHRS and CDR2 YFSETQ. The CDR3, as DNA: TGCGCCAGCAGCAGCTTACAGAGCCCGAACACTGAAGCTTTCTTT. Amino acids: CASSSLQSPNTEAFF.

This chain joins TRBV5-1 and TRBJ2-3; D is possibly TRBD2 (5 bases). Between the trimmed V and J ends, which lost 0 bases and 5 bases, there was a span of 10 bases. CDR1 is SGHRS, CDR2 YFSETQ, per germline. The CDR3 spans 14 residues. CDR3 sequence reads: CASSLATGLDTQYF. The CDR3 region has the DNA TGCGCCAGCAGCTTGGCGACGGGGTTAGATACGCAGTATTTT.

The J gene is TRBJ2-1, the V gene TRBV3-1 (or the pseudogene TRBV3-2); 12 bases match TRBD2. The CDR3 is 15 amino acids. V gave up 4 bases and J gave up 10 bases; unmatched junction bases: 8. Germline CDR1 reads LGHDT; CDR2 reads YNNKEL (reference sequence). CDR3 DNA sequence: TGTGCCAGCAGCCCCGGACTAGCGGGATTTGGGGAGCAGTTCTTC. Amino acid sequence: CASSPGLAGFGEQFF.

The count of this clone is one. The gene calls are TRBV30 and TRBJ1-1; tentative D call: TRBD1 (5 bases). Trimming pared 4 bases from V and 0 bases from J, leaving 9 bases between. Germline CDR1 and CDR2: GTSNPN and SVGIG (reference sequence). The CDR3 totals 13 residues. DNA for the CDR3: TGTGCCTGGAACAGGAACATGAACACTGAAGCTTTCTTT. Protein product: CAWNRNMNTEAFF.

The chain joins TRBV2 to TRBJ1-4, with 8 bases fitting TRBD1. Germline CDR1 reads SNHLY; CDR2 reads FYNNEI. The CDR3 spans 14 residues. V trimming: 4 bases; J trimming: 5 bases; junction bases outside the gene matches: 3. For the CDR3, the DNA is TGTGCCAGCAGTGGGGGGACAGGCAATGAAAAACTGTTTTTT. It yields the protein CASSGGTGNEKLFF.

The chain couples TRBV3-1 (or the pseudogene TRBV3-2) to TRBJ2-5; D is unclear. The germline gives CDR1 LGHDT, CDR2 YNNKEL (reference sequence). The V end lost 7 bases, the J end lost 5 bases, and 8 bases lay between the germline ends. This CDR3 comprises 11 residues. CDR3 region: CASKLAETQYF. The CDR3 coding sequence is TGTGCCAGCAAGCTGGCGGAGACCCAGTACTTC.

The rearrangement uses TRBV13 and TRBJ2-3; D gene uncertain. Trimming cost V 2 bases and J 2 bases, with 11 bases left between them. Looked up from germline, CDR1 is PRHDT and CDR2 is FYEKMQ (reference sequence). The CDR3 has 15 residues. The CDR3 loop reads CASSLNARLTDTQYF. The CDR3 nucleotides are TGTGCCAGCAGCTTAAACGCGCGGCTCACAGATACGCAGTATTTT.

V gene TRBV11-2 combines with J gene TRBJ2-2, with TRBD2 matching 13 bases. Germline V gene lookup returns CDR1 SGHAT and CDR2 FQNNGV. With V trimmed by 5 bases and J by 5 bases, 5 bases remained unmatched. The CDR3 consists of 16 residues. CDR3 coding DNA: TGTGCCAGCAGCCCCACTAGCGGGAGGGGGACCGGGGAGCTGTTTTTT. Its protein is CASSPTSGRGTGELFF.

Points on this clone: The junction does not match germline at one end; this may be a read error. CDR3 nucleotides: TGTGCCAGCAGCTTAGAGACAAAGTCGAAAACCGGGGAGCTGTTTTTT. Amino acid sequence: CASSLETKSKTGELFF. This chain uses TRBV13 with TRBJ2-2; D remains ambiguous. Germline V CDR1 and CDR2: PRHDT, FYEKMQ (reference sequence). The CDR3 runs 16 residues.

This clone was counted a single time. The rearrangement links TRBV3-1 (or the pseudogene TRBV3-2) to TRBJ1-6; D call uncertain. Germline assignment: CDR1 LGHDT and CDR2 YNNKEL (reference sequence). The CDR3 is 15 residues long. Trimming removed 2 bases from V and 2 bases from J, with 7 bases in between. The CDR3 loop reads CASSQTETYNSPLHF. DNA for the CDR3: TGTGCCAGCAGCCAAACAGAAACCTATAATTCACCCCTCCACTTT.

The J gene is TRBJ2-1, the V gene TRBV27; 7 bases fit TRBD2. V was clipped by 0 bases and J by 2 bases; unmatched bases: 7. Germline V gene sequence: CDR1 MNHEY, CDR2 SMNVEV (reference sequence). The CDR3 consists of 17 residues. The CDR3: CASSLSLAEWPYNEQFF. Here the CDR3 DNA reads TGTGCCAGCAGTTTATCCCTAGCGGAGTGGCCCTACAATGAGCAGTTCTTC.

The table lists this clone with a few counts. This chain uses TRBV9 with TRBJ2-2, with D possibly TRBD2 on 6 matching bases. V was pared by 3 bases and J by 4 bases, with 13 bases between. The CDR3 runs to 15 residues. CDR1 is SGDLS, CDR2 YYNGEE, per germline. For the CDR3, the DNA is TGTGCCAGCAGCGGGGCGTCCGGGGGCACCGGGGAGCTGTTTTTT. Its protein product is CASSGASGGTGELFF.

The genes are TRBV28 and TRBJ2-1, with 8 bases lining up with TRBD2. Germline V CDR1 and CDR2: MDHEN, SYDVKM. The CDR3 extends over 13 amino acids. CDR3 DNA: TGTGGCTCTACTAGCGGCTCCTACAATGAGCAGTTCTTC. This sequence encodes CGSTSGSYNEQFF.

The chain has TRBV5-8 and TRBJ1-2; TRBD1 might be the D (5 bases). The germline V gene encodes CDR1 SGHTS and CDR2 YDEGEE. This CDR3 has 16 residues. The ends were cut back, 2 bases at V and 3 bases at J, with 17 bases in the middle. The CDR3 DNA follows: TGTGCCAGCAGCTTTGGGCGGGCAGGGCGCGACTATGGCTACACCTTC. It codes for CASSFGRAGRDYGYTF.

The rearrangement joins TRBV28 to TRBJ2-2; D is unresolved. This CDR3 is built from 12 residues. V was pared by 10 bases and J by 5 bases, with 11 bases between. Germline V CDR1 and CDR2: MDHEN, SYDVKM. The CDR3 nucleotides are TGTGCCACCTCCAAGACGACCGGGGAGCTGTTTTTT. The encoded protein is CATSKTTGELFF.

V is TRBV28 and J is TRBJ2-5, with D possibly matching TRBD1 (5 bases). This CDR3 comprises 15 residues. CDR1 MDHEN and CDR2 SYDVKM come from the germline V gene. The V end lost 1 base, the J end lost 3 bases, and 12 bases lay between the germline ends. The CDR3 DNA reads as TGTGCCAGCAGTTTATACTCAGGGAAAAAAGAGACCCAGTACTTC. Translating gives CASSLYSGKKETQYF.

This clone has more than one count but fewer than ten. The chain employs TRBV15 and TRBJ2-6; D call uncertain. Trimming took 0 bases from V and 3 from J, leaving 3 bases between them. The CDR3 loop spans 14 amino acids. Germline CDR1 reads LNHNV; CDR2 reads YYDKDF (reference sequence). In DNA form, the CDR3 reads TGTGCCACCAGCAGAGAAGGTGGGGCCAACGTCCTGACTTTC. Translation: CATSREGGANVLTF.